This TCR beta chain was captured in a study of blood T cell repertoires in COVID-19. Study background: T cells, B-cell-depleted T cells, or PBMCs supplied cDNA or gDNA.

In the original analysis: Amplification of reference gene primers provided the estimated nucleated cell counts. Repertoires were generated with immunoSEQ multiplex PCR, while TCRdb's copy carries only in-frame clones and drops some. From that table come the V and J calls and clone size; the DNA was used to work out D and trimming. The repertoire consists of about 110,000 clones, with less than 85% occurring once and the leading ten covering 15% to 20%. V shed 5 bases and J shed 2 bases, with 7 bases lying between them. The CDR3 extends over 13 amino acids. Germline CDR1 LNHDA, CDR2 SQIVND (reference sequence). Only a few counts were recorded for this clone.

The material sequenced was peripheral blood. This chain links TRBV19 with TRBJ2-1, with D uncertain. The source of this sequence is a woman aged 55 to 70 with acute or convalescent COVID-19. CDR3 residues: CASSFYAYNEQFF. The CDR3, as DNA: TGTGCCAGTAGTTTCTACGCCTACAATGAGCAGTTCTTC.